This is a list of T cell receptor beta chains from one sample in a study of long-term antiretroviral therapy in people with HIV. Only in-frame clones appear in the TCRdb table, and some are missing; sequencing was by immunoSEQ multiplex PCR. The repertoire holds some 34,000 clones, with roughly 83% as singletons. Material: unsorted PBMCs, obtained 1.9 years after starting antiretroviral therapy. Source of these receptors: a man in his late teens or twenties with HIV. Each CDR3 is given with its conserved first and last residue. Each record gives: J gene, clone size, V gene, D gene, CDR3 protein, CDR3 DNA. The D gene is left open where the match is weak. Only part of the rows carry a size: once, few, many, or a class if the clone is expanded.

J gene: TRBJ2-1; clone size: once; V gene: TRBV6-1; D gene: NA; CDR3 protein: CASSTLEGQHNEQFF; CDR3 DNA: TGTGCCAGCAGTACGTTGGAGGGACAACACAATGAGCAGTTCTTC
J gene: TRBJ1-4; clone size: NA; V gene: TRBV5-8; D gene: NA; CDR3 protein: CASSLGQFATNEKLFF; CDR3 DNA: TGTGCCAGCAGCTTGGGGCAATTTGCAACTAATGAAAAACTGTTTTTT
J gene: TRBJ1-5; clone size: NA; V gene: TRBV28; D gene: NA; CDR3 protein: CASSFGYNQPQHF; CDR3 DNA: TGTGCCAGCAGTTTCGGGTACAATCAGCCCCAGCATTTT
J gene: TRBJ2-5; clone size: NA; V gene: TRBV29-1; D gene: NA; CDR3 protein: CSAPSPADQETQYF; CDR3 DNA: TGCAGCGCTCCGTCCCCGGCGGACCAAGAGACCCAGTACTTC
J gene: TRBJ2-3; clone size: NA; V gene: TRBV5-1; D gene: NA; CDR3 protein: CASEGATSTDTQYF; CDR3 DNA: TGCGCCAGCGAAGGGGCGACTAGCACAGATACGCAGTATTTT
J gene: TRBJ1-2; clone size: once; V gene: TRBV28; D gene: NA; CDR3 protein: CASGGTLYGYTF; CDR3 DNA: TGTGCCAGTGGGGGGACGCTCTATGGCTACACCTTC
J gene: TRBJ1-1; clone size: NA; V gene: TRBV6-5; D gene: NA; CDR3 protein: CASSYDLNTEAFF; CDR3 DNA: TGTGCCAGCAGTTATGACCTGAACACTGAAGCTTTCTTT
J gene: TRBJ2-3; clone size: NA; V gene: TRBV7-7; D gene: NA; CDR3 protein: CASSSGWRGTDTQYF; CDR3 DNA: TGTGCTAGCAGCTCTGGGTGGCGGGGCACAGATACGCAGTATTTT
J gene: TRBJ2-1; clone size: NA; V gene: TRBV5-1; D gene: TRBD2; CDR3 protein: CASSSAGGTYNEQFF; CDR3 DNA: TGCGCCAGCAGCTCAGCGGGGGGAACCTACAATGAGCAGTTCTTC
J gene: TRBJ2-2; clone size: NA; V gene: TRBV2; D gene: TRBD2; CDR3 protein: CASRPGLAGVTSGTGELFF; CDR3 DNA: TGTGCCAGCAGACCGGGACTAGCGGGGGTTACCAGCGGCACCGGGGAGCTGTTTTTT